These T cell receptor beta chains were read from a single sample in a study of T cell responses to AZD1222 COVID-19 vaccine. Data came from immunoSEQ multiplex PCR; TCRdb stores just in-frame clones and leaves some out. The table records fewer than 90,000 clones, 87% of them present only once. Here the sequenced sample was peripheral blood, taken on day 0 of AZD1222 vaccination. These receptors originate from an adult in good health. The CDR3 runs from the conserved cysteine through the conserved F or W. The D gene is left open where the match is weak. The size field is filled for only some rows; it gives once, few, many or a size class.

clone size | J gene | CDR3 length | V gene | D gene | CDR3 DNA | CDR3 protein
NA | TRBJ2-2 | 16 | TRBV7-6 | TRBD2 | TGTGCCAGCAGCTTCGGACTAGCGGGAGCCACCGGGGAGCTGTTTTTT | CASSFGLAGATGELFF
NA | TRBJ1-1 | 17 | TRBV19 | TRBD1 | TGTGCCAGTAGTCTGACAGGGAAAAGTATCATGAACACTGAAGCTTTCTTT | CASSLTGKSIMNTEAFF
NA | TRBJ1-1 | 12 | TRBV2 | NA | TGTGCCAGCAGCAGGGTGAACACTGAAGCTTTCTTT | CASSRVNTEAFF
NA | TRBJ1-4 | 14 | TRBV28 | NA | TGTGCCAGCAGTTTTTTAGGGGCGGAGGAAAAACTGTTTTTT | CASSFLGAEEKLFF
NA | TRBJ2-7 | 15 | TRBV6-5 | TRBD1 | TGTGCCAGCAGCAATACAGGGGGATTGACCTACGAGCAGTACTTC | CASSNTGGLTYEQYF
NA | TRBJ1-4 | 13 | TRBV30 | NA | TGTGCCTGGAGGGGGACGCTTAGTGAAAAACTGTTTTTT | CAWRGTLSEKLFF
NA | TRBJ1-2 | 11 | TRBV19 | NA | TGTGCCAGTAGCCCGGGATATGGCTACACCTTC | CASSPGYGYTF
NA | TRBJ2-6 | 14 | TRBV19 | TRBD1 | TGTGCCAGTACAAGGGGGCCTGGGGCCAACGTCCTGACTTTC | CASTRGPGANVLTF
NA | TRBJ2-1 | 17 | TRBV6-6 | TRBD2 | TGTGCCAGCAGTCCCCCCAAAAAAGCGGGAGGACACAATGAGCAGTTCTTC | CASSPPKKAGGHNEQFF
NA | TRBJ1-1 | 14 | TRBV12-5 | TRBD1 | TGTGCTAGTGCTCACCAGGACAGGGGCTCTGAAGCTTTCTTT | CASAHQDRGSEAFF
NA | TRBJ2-3 | 19 | TRBV4-1 | TRBD2 | TGCGCCAGCAGCCAACTAGCGGGACCTACAAGGCGGGGCACAGATACGCAGTATTTT | CASSQLAGPTRRGTDTQYF
NA | TRBJ2-7 | 15 | TRBV13 | TRBD2 | TGTGCCAGCAGCGCGGGGGGACGACCCATCTACGAGCAGTACTTC | CASSAGGRPIYEQYF
once | TRBJ1-5 | 15 | TRBV28 | NA | TGTGCCAGCACCACCGTAAGGGGCGGGGGTCAGCCCCAGCATTTT | CASTTVRGGGQPQHF
NA | TRBJ2-1 | 13 | TRBV14 | NA | TGTGCCAGCAGCCAAGTTTTCTACAATGAGCAGTTCTTC | CASSQVFYNEQFF
NA | TRBJ2-1 | 13 | TRBV11-3 | TRBD1 | TGTGCCAGCCGGGACAGGGTTGGGTATGAGCAGTTCTTC | CASRDRVGYEQFF
NA | TRBJ1-2 | 13 | TRBV12-3/TRBV12-4 | NA | TGTGCCAGCACCCCAAAACCTAACTATGGCTACACCTTC | CASTPKPNYGYTF
NA | TRBJ1-5 | 15 | TRBV19 | NA | TGTGCCAGTAGTAGATCCGGGACACCTAATCAGCCCCAGCATTTT | CASSRSGTPNQPQHF
NA | TRBJ2-5 | 14 | TRBV2 | NA | TGTGCCAGCAGGACCCAACAGGGCCAAGAGACCCAGTACTTC | CASRTQQGQETQYF
NA | TRBJ1-2 | 13 | TRBV6-5 | NA | TGTGCCAGCACTCCATCTAAGAACTATGGCTACACCTTC | CASTPSKNYGYTF
NA | TRBJ1-1 | 16 | TRBV5-1 | TRBD1 | TGCGCCAGCAGCTTGAGCCCTACAGGGGGCGGGGGTGAAGCTTTCTTT | CASSLSPTGGGGEAFF
NA | TRBJ1-5 | 16 | TRBV12-5 | TRBD1 | TGTGCTAGTGGTTTGGTGGGACAGGGGTTTGGTCAGCCCCAGCATTTT | CASGLVGQGFGQPQHF
few | TRBJ2-3 | 18 | TRBV27 | TRBD2 | TGTGCCAGCAGTTTCCGCACCCCACTAGCGTCGAGCACAGATACGCAGTATTTT | CASSFRTPLASSTDTQYF
NA | TRBJ2-5 | 14 | TRBV10-2 | NA | TGCGCCAGCAGTATCAACGGGGCCAAAGAGACCCAGTACTTC | CASSINGAKETQYF
NA | TRBJ1-4 | 16 | TRBV7-9 | NA | TGTGCCAGCAGCCGTGGACGGTCCTCAACTAATGAAAAACTGTTTTTT | CASSRGRSSTNEKLFF
NA | TRBJ1-6 | 16 | TRBV3-1/TRBV3-2 | NA | TGTGCCAGCAGCCAAGGCCTCGGGCGGCACAATTCACCCCTCCACTTT | CASSQGLGRHNSPLHF
NA | TRBJ2-1 | 15 | TRBV7-3 | TRBD2 | TGTGCCAGCAGCTTAAGCGGGAGGGCCTCCAATGAGCAGTTCTTC | CASSLSGRASNEQFF
NA | TRBJ2-1 | 15 | TRBV19 | NA | TGTGCCAGTAGTCCAAGCCTGAGCTCCTACAATGAGCAGTTCTTC | CASSPSLSSYNEQFF
NA | TRBJ1-5 | 18 | TRBV7-2 | TRBD1 | TGTGCCAGCAGCCCATCTCCCTTTAGGGGGCGCAGAAAACAGCCCCAGCATTTT | CASSPSPFRGRRKQPQHF
NA | TRBJ1-1 | 13 | TRBV7-9 | NA | TGTGCCAGCAGCTTACCGGGTAACACTGAAGCTTTCTTT | CASSLPGNTEAFF
NA | TRBJ1-5 | 13 | TRBV12-3/TRBV12-4 | TRBD1 | TGTGCCAGCAGTCGGACAGGGTGGGAGCCCCAGCATTTT | CASSRTGWEPQHF
NA | TRBJ2-2 | 16 | TRBV2 | NA | TGTGCCAGCACCCCATTCTATACTTTAAACACCGGGGAGCTGTTTTTT | CASTPFYTLNTGELFF
NA | TRBJ2-2 | 16 | TRBV28 | TRBD2 | TGTGCCAGCAGTTTACTAGCGGGAGGGCACACCGGGGAGCTGTTTTTT | CASSLLAGGHTGELFF
NA | TRBJ1-2 | 14 | TRBV6-6 | TRBD1 | TGTGCCAGCAGTTCTGACAGGGGAAACTATGGCTACACCTTC | CASSSDRGNYGYTF
NA | TRBJ1-1 | 17 | TRBV23-1 | NA | TGCGCCAGCAGCTTACGGGAGCCGTTTTACATGAACACTGAAGCTTTCTTT | CASSLREPFYMNTEAFF
NA | TRBJ2-7 | 13 | TRBV6-2/TRBV6-3 | TRBD1 | TGTGCCAGCAGCCGGGGACAGTCCTACGAGCAGTACTTC | CASSRGQSYEQYF